This T cell receptor (beta chain) was observed in a study of T cells in Graves' hyperthyroidism and ophthalmopathy. There are 17 residues in the CDR3. Between the trimmed V and J ends, which lost 6 bases and 3 bases, there was a span of 24 bases. Germline-derived CDR1 and CDR2 are LNHDA and SQIVND (reference sequence). Template material for amplifying TCR beta CDR3 regions consisted of RNA transcripts. The HTBI primer set was used in a first-round RT-PCR of the TCR CDR3. TCRdb recomputed calls from the multiplex PCR reads with MiXCR, one row per CDR3 protein. The sample gives some 460,000 distinct CDR3 sequences, less than 20% of which show up once; roughly an eighth is in the top ten.

The TCR was taken from a young woman with Graves' hyperthyroidism. The chain recombines TRBV19 with TRBJ2-7; TRBD2 is a possible D gene (5 bases). The material sequenced was blood. DNA for the CDR3: TGTGCCAGTAGCCGCTCGGGGTATCCACGTTCGTACTACGAGCAGTACTTC. Amino acids: CASSRSGYPRSYYEQYF.